This T cell receptor beta chain was documented in a study of blood T cell repertoires in acute mononucleosis (dated by TCRdb to about 2020). Looking at the study overall: Convalescent samples, which represented the memory response, were taken 5 to 8 months after the acute presentation. The mean blood EBV load was 3.8 log10 genome copies per million B cells in acute infection and about 2.7 at convalescence. Study-wide findings and limitations: For BRLF1 (YVL-BR), a dominant role in TCR repertoire selection was played by TCRalpha CDR3 motifs, whereas only a minimal role was played by TCRbeta. With just a few donors in the cohort, the group averages were based on very few individuals. Although only 8% to 9.5% of unique acute clonotypes carried over into convalescence, these persisting clonotypes made up most of the response, and the remainder were seemingly replaced by new, diverse de novo clonotypes. The low acute-to-convalescent clonotype overlap might be partly explained by sampling error, because only a fraction of each donor's blood was analyzed.

This clone is judged large (0.1 to 1%). There are no base qualities to consult, and no much larger clone falls within one base. The sample holds other DNA sequences that translate to the same CDR3. The CDR3 runs 15 amino acids, cysteine and phenylalanine included. The entry retains the CDR3 DNA only, 45 bases that are in frame from base 1. As encoded in the germline V gene, CDR1 is MDHEN while CDR2 is SYDVKM. V sheds 3 bases and J sheds 2 bases, leaving 14 bases between their ends. For TCR profiling, total RNA from no fewer than 8,000 sorted tetramer+ CD8 T cells was reverse transcribed into cDNA. PCR amplification of CDR3 regions used primers annealing to V and J regions and added unique molecular identifiers so that templates could be tracked. TCRalpha and TCRbeta chains were profiled using the immunoSEQ platform, including its sequencing and error-correction standards. The source study handled its data this way. Clonal copy numbers were corrected for sequencing and PCR errors, and IMGT conventions were followed to define CDR3s. Analysis was restricted to productive rearrangements and was performed with immunoSEQ Analyzer versions 2.0 and 3.0, and gene-pairing frequencies were further processed in Microsoft Excel. Circos plots were used to visualize V-J pairings, and MEME together with a custom motifSearch program was used to find CDR3 motifs. The OLGA algorithm was used to calculate the probability of generation of TCR sequences. A clonotype seen at both visits was called persistent, a clonotype seen only at the acute visit was called nonpersistent, and a clonotype seen only at convalescence was called de novo. Any amino acid clonotype used by more than one donor was defined as a public TCR. In TCRdb, the immuneACCESS table is reduced to in-frame sequences with V and J assigned. These tables do not hold every clone; where another copy was compared, an unresolved V gene accounts for under half, and the others remain unexplained. V and J calls and clone size are those listed in that table; D and trimming were worked out from the DNA. The sample profile shows about 1,400 clones; around 27% of them were found once. In total, the top ten clones hold 34% of the sample.

The sample's time point label is to be understood as: convalescence about 6 months (5-8 months) after acute presentation (visit 7). The study tracked CD8 T cell responses to two immunodominant EBV epitopes, BRLF1 109 (YVL-BR) and BMLF1 280 (GLC-BM), over primary infection. Primary EBV infection was taken to be indicated by a positive serum heterophile antibody test and EBV viral capsid antigen-specific IgM. Magnetic positive selection (MACS) was first used to enrich total CD8 T cells from PBMCs. A FACSAria III was used to sort live CD3+ CD8+ tetramer+ cells to a purity above 95%. A PE-conjugated tetramer loaded with the BRLF1 109-117 peptide was used for cell sorting. TCR repertoires of EBV epitope-specific CD8 T cells were deep-sequenced directly ex vivo after tetramer sorting, at acute infection and at convalescence. Donors were three people aged about 18 to 29 with clinical acute infectious mononucleosis and laboratory evidence of primary EBV infection. Heparinized peripheral blood was collected when donors presented clinically with mononucleosis symptoms and again about 6 months afterward. PBMCs were isolated by Ficoll-Paque density gradient centrifugation.

This TCR was recovered from a woman younger than 35 with infectious mononucleosis caused by EBV. The chain joins TRBV28 to TRBJ2-7; TRBD2 might be the D gene, on 5 matching bases. This specimen was EBV YVL epitope tetramer+ CD8+ T cells sorted from PBMCs, taken during convalescence from infectious mononucleosis. Reading the label with the study, this specimen's cell subset or site is: CD8 T cells binding a tetramer with EBV BRLF1 109-117 peptide (YVL-BR). The sequence in DNA is TGTGCCAGCAGTTTCCGTTCGCCAGCGGCCTACGAGCAGTACTTC. Its translation reads: CASSFRSPAAYEQYF.